This T cell receptor (beta chain) is from a study of blood T cells in healthy people across ages. Background on the study: Template-switching capture recovered about one barcoded beta molecule per two T cells.

PCR was performed a second time for about 7 to 12 cycles using a sample-barcoded 5' primer and a J-beta primer mix. TCRdb re-derived calls from the 5' RACE reads in MiXCR, one entry per CDR3 protein. This table has 1,500,000 or so distinct CDR3 sequences, under 55% appearing once. The CDR3 totals 15 residues. CDR1 and CDR2 (germline): LNHNV, YYDKDF (reference sequence). V was trimmed by 4 bases and J by 0 bases, leaving 11 bases between them. The TCR sequence derives from a woman in her late teens or twenties in good health. The specimen sequenced was blood. The rearrangement uses TRBV15 and TRBJ2-3, with D possibly matching TRBD1 (6 bases). The DNA of the CDR3 is TGTGCCACCAGCAAAACAGGGAATAGCACAGATACGCAGTATTTT. It codes for CATSKTGNSTDTQYF.